Listed below are T cell receptor beta chains from one sample, sequenced in a study of T cell changes during pregnancy in multiple sclerosis. Repertoires were generated with immunoSEQ multiplex PCR, while TCRdb's copy carries only in-frame clones and drops some. The sample contains 54,000 or so clones, 85% to 95% of which appear only once. Source: CD4+ T cells from peripheral blood mononuclear cells, taken before pregnancy. The receptors originated from a female donor with multiple sclerosis, enrolled in a pregnancy study. Each CDR3 is given with its conserved first and last residue. D genes are given only for firm matches. Size is stated for part of the rows, as once, few or many counts, or as a class when the clone is expanded.

D	size	V	J	DNA	CDR3
TRBD2	NA	TRBV15	TRBJ2-4	TGTGCCACTGGGGCGGGAGAGTGGGCCAAAAACATTCAGTACTTC	CATGAGEWAKNIQYF
NA	NA	TRBV6-1	TRBJ1-5	TGTGCCAGCAGCCCGACAGGTTTTAATCAGCCCCAGCATTTT	CASSPTGFNQPQHF
TRBD2	NA	TRBV10-3	TRBJ2-3	TGTGCCATCAGTACTAGCGGGAGCACAGATACGCAGTATTTT	CAISTSGSTDTQYF
NA	NA	TRBV2	TRBJ2-1	TGTGCCAGCACCCGAGGTGGGAATGAGCAGTTCTTC	CASTRGGNEQFF
TRBD1	once	TRBV4-3	TRBJ2-3	TGCGCCAGCAGCCTACACCCGGGACAGGTACCAGATACGCAGTATTTT	CASSLHPGQVPDTQYF
NA	NA	TRBV7-2	TRBJ2-1	TGTGCCAGCAGCTTAGCCCCGAGGAGTAATGAGCAGTTCTTC	CASSLAPRSNEQFF
NA	once	TRBV21-1	TRBJ2-7	TGTGCCAGCAGCAAGTTTCCCGGGAGGGCCGATTACGAGCAGTACTTC	CASSKFPGRADYEQYF
TRBD1	NA	TRBV7-6	TRBJ1-1	TGTGCCAGCAGCACCCGACAGGGGAACACTGAAGCTTTCTTT	CASSTRQGNTEAFF
TRBD1	NA	TRBV7-9	TRBJ2-2	TGTGCCAGCAGCTACATTCGTGGACAGGCCACCGGGGAGCTGTTTTTT	CASSYIRGQATGELFF
NA	few	TRBV25-1	TRBJ2-7	TGTGCCAGCAGTGCCTTCTACGAGCAGTACTTC	CASSAFYEQYF
NA	once	TRBV13	TRBJ2-3	TGTGCCAGCAGCCCCCGACAGAGTTACACAGATACGCAGTATTTT	CASSPRQSYTDTQYF
NA	NA	TRBV7-6	TRBJ2-7	TGTGCCAGCAGCTTAGTAGGAGGGCAGGGGGCCTACGAGCAGTACTTC	CASSLVGGQGAYEQYF
NA	NA	TRBV18	TRBJ2-7	TGTGCCAGCTCGAGGGACAACTCCTACGAGCAGTACTTC	CASSRDNSYEQYF
TRBD2	NA	TRBV4-1	TRBJ2-1	TGCGCCAGCAGCCCCGATAGCGGGAGGGCCAACTACAATGAGCAGTTCTTC	CASSPDSGRANYNEQFF
NA	NA	TRBV18	TRBJ2-3	TGTGCCAGCTCACCACCTGCGGGGGCTCTAGATACGCAGTATTTT	CASSPPAGALDTQYF
NA	NA	TRBV25-1	TRBJ1-2	TGTGCCAGCAGTGCTACTACAGGAAACTATGGCTACACCTTC	CASSATTGNYGYTF
TRBD1	NA	TRBV29-1	TRBJ1-1	TGCAGCGTTGGGGACAGGCGGAGCACTGAAGCTTTCTTT	CSVGDRRSTEAFF
TRBD2	NA	TRBV7-6	TRBJ2-1	TGTGCCAGCAGCCCCAAGGGACTAGCGGGCACCTACAATGAGCAGTTCTTC	CASSPKGLAGTYNEQFF
TRBD2	NA	TRBV29-1	TRBJ2-5	TGCAGCGTCAGGGTGACTAGCGGACAAGAGACCCAGTACTTC	CSVRVTSGQETQYF
TRBD1	NA	TRBV5-6	TRBJ2-1	TGTGCCAGCAACTCGTTCAGACAGGGTTTTAGGCTTGAGCAGTTCTTC	CASNSFRQGFRLEQFF
NA	NA	TRBV28	TRBJ2-3	TGTGCCAGCAGTCCCCGCTCCGGGACTGGCGTTACGCAGTATTTT	CASSPRSGTGVTQYF
NA	NA	TRBV2	TRBJ1-5	TGTGCCAGCAGTGCCGGAACTACAAGCAATCAGCCCCAGCATTTT	CASSAGTTSNQPQHF
TRBD2	NA	TRBV6-5	TRBJ2-1	TGTGCCAGCAGTTCGGGACTAGCGGCCTACAATGAGCAGTTCTTC	CASSSGLAAYNEQFF
NA	NA	TRBV5-1	TRBJ2-3	TGCGCCAGCAGCTTGGGCTTCGGGGATACGCAGTATTTT	CASSLGFGDTQYF
TRBD2	NA	TRBV7-3	TRBJ2-2	TGTACCAGCAGCTACACGCCCGGACTAGAGAACACCGGGGAGCTGTTTTTT	CTSSYTPGLENTGELFF
TRBD2	once	TRBV12-5	TRBJ2-1	TGTGCTAGTGGCCGTAGCGGGAGCTCCTACAATGAGCAGTTCTTC	CASGRSGSSYNEQFF
TRBD1	NA	TRBV7-9	TRBJ1-1	TGTGCCAGCAACTTACGGGACAGGGGGCGTTCTGAAGCTTTCTTT	CASNLRDRGRSEAFF
TRBD1	NA	TRBV18	TRBJ2-7	TGTGCCAGCTCAACTACAGGGGGCTACGAGCAGTACTTC	CASSTTGGYEQYF
TRBD1	NA	TRBV10-3	TRBJ2-7	TGTGCTATCAGTGAGTCTAGCAGGGGGTTTCACTACGAGCAGTACTTC	CAISESSRGFHYEQYF
NA	NA	TRBV4-3	TRBJ2-2	TGCGCCAGCAGCCAAGATCTGGGCAGCTCGAACACCGGGGAGCTGTTTTTT	CASSQDLGSSNTGELFF
NA	NA	TRBV19	TRBJ1-1	TGTGCCAGTAGTATCCCAGGGAGGAGAACTGAAGCTTTCTTT	CASSIPGRRTEAFF
TRBD2	NA	TRBV4-3	TRBJ2-3	TGCGCCAGCAGCCATTCTGGGGGGGGGACAGATACGCAGTATTTT	CASSHSGGGTDTQYF
NA	NA	TRBV9	TRBJ2-6	TGTGCCAGCAGCGCAGGACAGATTCTGACTTTC	CASSAGQILTF
NA	NA	TRBV18	TRBJ1-3	TGTGCCAGCTCACCATCTGCGGGTTACACCATATATTTT	CASSPSAGYTIYF
TRBD2	NA	TRBV5-1	TRBJ2-7	TGCGCCAGCAGCCTGACTAGCGGGAACTACGAGCAGTACTTC	CASSLTSGNYEQYF
NA	NA	TRBV7-6	TRBJ2-1	TGTGCCAGCAGTTCGACCCAGGGGAATGAGCAGTTCTTC	CASSSTQGNEQFF
NA	NA	TRBV7-2	TRBJ1-4	TGTGCCAGCAGCCCGGGGGGGCGCGCTAATGAAAAACTGTTTTTT	CASSPGGRANEKLFF